This T cell receptor (beta chain) emerged from a study of patients and donors after allogeneic stem cell transplantation (dated by TCRdb to about 2020). CDR1 and CDR2, per the germline V gene, are MGHRA and YSYEKL. The CDR3 covers 14 residues, taking in both the cysteine and the phenylalanine. The read is trimmed to its CDR3 DNA, 42 bases read in frame from base 1. V loses 1 base at its end and J loses 5 bases; junction bases beyond the gene matches: 5. This clonotype was counted only a few times. The specificity of this receptor is unknown. Base qualities are missing; no much larger clone stands one base away. The library was produced with RT-PCR. The data were produced on a NextSeq 550. TCRdb reworked the public reads: Q25 trimming with fastp, MiXCR clone assembly, productive beta chains retained. Duplicate CDR3 protein sequences are folded into a single record with the most common DNA and genes. For this sample there are about 960,000 distinct CDR3 sequences; about a sixth appear just once. The ten largest clonotypes hold approximately 5.9% of the sample.

Sequencing was carried out using blood, either unsorted or a sorted T cell fraction (not recorded which). This clonotype originated in a human donor who was either an allogeneic HSCT recipient or a stem cell or donor lymphocyte infusion donor (not recorded which). It is not recorded whose cells these are; they may come from a transplant donor. The chain is assembled from TRBV4-1 and TRBJ2-7, with 7 junctional bases fitting TRBD2. The CDR3 reads CASSQAMAGDEQYF. Read as DNA, the sequence is TGCGCCAGCAGCCAAGCAATGGCGGGAGACGAGCAGTACTTC.